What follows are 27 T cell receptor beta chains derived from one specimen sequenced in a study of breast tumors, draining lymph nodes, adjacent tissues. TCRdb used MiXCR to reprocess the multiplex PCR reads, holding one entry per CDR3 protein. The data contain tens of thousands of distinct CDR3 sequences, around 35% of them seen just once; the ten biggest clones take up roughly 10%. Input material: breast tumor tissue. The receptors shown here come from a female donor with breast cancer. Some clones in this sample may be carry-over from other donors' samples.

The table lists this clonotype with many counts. This CDR3 reads CASSISGGNTGELFF. CDR3 bases: TGTGCCAGCAGCATTAGCGGGGGGAACACCGGGGAGCTGTTTTTT. This chain links TRBV7-2 with TRBJ2-2; 9 nucleotides agree with TRBD2. With V trimmed by 5 bases and J by 1 base, 2 bases remained unmatched. This CDR3 has 15 residues. The germline V gene encodes CDR1 SGHTA and CDR2 FQGNSA.

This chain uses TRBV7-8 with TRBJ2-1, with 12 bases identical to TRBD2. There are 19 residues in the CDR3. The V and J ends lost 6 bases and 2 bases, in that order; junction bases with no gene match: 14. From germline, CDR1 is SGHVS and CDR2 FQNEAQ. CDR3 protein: CASSRTSGNPRLTYNEQFF. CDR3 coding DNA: TGTGCCAGCAGTCGGACTAGCGGGAACCCCCGTCTGACCTACAATGAGCAGTTCTTC. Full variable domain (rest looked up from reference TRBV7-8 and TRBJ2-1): GAGVSQSPRYKVAKRGQDVALRCDPISGHVSLFWYQQALGQGPEFLTYFQNEAQLDKSGLPSDRFFAERPEGSVSTLKIQRTQQEDSAVYLCASSRTSGNPRLTYNEQFFGPGTRLTVL.

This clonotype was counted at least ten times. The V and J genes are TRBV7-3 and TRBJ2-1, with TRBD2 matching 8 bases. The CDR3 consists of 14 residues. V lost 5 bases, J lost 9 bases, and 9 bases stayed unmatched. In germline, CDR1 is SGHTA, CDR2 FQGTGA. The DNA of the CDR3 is TGTGCCAGCAGCCTCCGCGGGGGGCGCAGTGAGCAGTTCTTC. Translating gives CASSLRGGRSEQFF.

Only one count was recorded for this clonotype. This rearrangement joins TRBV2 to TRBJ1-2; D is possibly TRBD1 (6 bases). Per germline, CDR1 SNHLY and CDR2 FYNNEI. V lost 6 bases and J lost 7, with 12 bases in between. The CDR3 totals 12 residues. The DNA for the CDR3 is TGTGCCAGCAGCCACAGGGATGGTGGCTACACCTTC. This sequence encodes CASSHRDGGYTF. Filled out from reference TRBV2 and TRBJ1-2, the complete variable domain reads EPEVTQTPSHQVTQMGQEVILRCVPISNHLYFYWYRQILGQKVEFLVSFYNNEISEKSEIFDDQFSVERPDGSNFTLKIRSTKLEDSAMYFCASSHRDGGYTFGSGTRLTVV.

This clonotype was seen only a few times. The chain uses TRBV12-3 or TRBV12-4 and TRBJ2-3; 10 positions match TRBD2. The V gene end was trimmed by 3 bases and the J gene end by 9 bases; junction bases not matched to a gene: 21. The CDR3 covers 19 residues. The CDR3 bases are TGTGCCAGCAGTTTCGACAGGGGTACCTGGACTAGCGGAGGGGACACGCAGTATTTT. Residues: CASSFDRGTWTSGGDTQYF.

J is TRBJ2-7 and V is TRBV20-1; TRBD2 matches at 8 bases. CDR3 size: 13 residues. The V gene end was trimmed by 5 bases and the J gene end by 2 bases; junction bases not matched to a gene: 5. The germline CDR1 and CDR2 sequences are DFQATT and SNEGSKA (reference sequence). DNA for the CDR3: TGCAGTGCTCAGCGGGAGTCAGCCTACGAGCAGTACTTC. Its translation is CSAQRESAYEQYF.

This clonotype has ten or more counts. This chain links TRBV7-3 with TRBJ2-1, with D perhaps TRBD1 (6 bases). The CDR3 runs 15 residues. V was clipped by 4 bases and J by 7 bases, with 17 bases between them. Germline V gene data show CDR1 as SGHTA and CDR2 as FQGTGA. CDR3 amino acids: CASSSTGSVGNEQFF. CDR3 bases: TGTGCCAGCAGCTCTACAGGGAGTGTTGGAAATGAGCAGTTCTTC. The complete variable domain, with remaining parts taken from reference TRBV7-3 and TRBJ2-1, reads GAGVSQTPSNKVTEKGKYVELRCDPISGHTALYWYRQSLGQGPEFLIYFQGTGAADDSGLPNDRFFAVRPEGSVSTLKIQRTERGDSAVYLCASSSTGSVGNEQFFGPGTRLTVL.

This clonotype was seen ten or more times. CDR3 coding DNA: TGTGCCATCAGTGCTACTAGCGGGACCGATACGCAGTATTTT. Protein product: CAISATSGTDTQYF. This chain uses TRBV10-3 with TRBJ2-3; 10 bases match TRBD2. The germline V gene has CDR1 ENHRY and CDR2 SYGVKD. This CDR3 is built from 14 residues. V shed 4 bases and J 6 bases; nucleotides not matched to a gene: 4.

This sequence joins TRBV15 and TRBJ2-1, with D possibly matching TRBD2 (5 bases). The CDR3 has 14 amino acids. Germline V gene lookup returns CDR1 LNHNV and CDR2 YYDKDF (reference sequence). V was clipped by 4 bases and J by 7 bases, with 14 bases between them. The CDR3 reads CATSTNDGVNEQFF. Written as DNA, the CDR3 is TGTGCCACCAGCACTAACGACGGGGTTAATGAGCAGTTCTTC.

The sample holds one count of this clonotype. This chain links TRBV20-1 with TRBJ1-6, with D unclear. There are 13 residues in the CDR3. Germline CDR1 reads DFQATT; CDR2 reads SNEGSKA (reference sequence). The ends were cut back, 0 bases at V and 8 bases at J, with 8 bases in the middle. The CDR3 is CSARDSWDSPLHF. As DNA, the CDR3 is TGCAGTGCTAGAGACAGCTGGGATTCACCCCTCCACTTT.

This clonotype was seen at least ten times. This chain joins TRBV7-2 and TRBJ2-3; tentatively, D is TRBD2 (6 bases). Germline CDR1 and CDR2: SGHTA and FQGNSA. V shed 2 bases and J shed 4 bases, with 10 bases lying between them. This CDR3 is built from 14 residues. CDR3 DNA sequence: TGTGCCAGCAGCTTAACCCGGGACTCAGATACGCAGTATTTT. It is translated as CASSLTRDSDTQYF.

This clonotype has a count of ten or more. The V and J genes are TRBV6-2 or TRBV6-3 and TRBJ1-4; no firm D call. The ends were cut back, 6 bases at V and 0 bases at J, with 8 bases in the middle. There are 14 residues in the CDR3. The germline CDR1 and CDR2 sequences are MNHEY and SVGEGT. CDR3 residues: CASRGWATNEKLFF. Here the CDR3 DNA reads TGTGCCAGCAGGGGATGGGCAACTAATGAAAAACTGTTTTTT.

DNA for the CDR3: TGTGCCAGCAGTGCGCGCCCACTAGCGGGAGTATACGAGCAGTACTTC. Residues: CASSARPLAGVYEQYF. This rearrangement joins TRBV2 to TRBJ2-7; 11 nucleotides agree with TRBD2. This CDR3 contains 16 residues. Germline values: CDR1 SNHLY, CDR2 FYNNEI. V gave up 4 bases and J gave up 4 bases; unmatched junction bases: 9.

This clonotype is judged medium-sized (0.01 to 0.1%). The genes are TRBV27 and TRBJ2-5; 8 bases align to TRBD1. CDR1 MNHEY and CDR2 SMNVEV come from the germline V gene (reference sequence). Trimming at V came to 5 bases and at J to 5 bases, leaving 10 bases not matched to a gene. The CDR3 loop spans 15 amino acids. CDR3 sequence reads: CASSPSTGARETQYF. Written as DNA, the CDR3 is TGTGCCAGCAGTCCATCGACAGGGGCCCGGGAGACCCAGTACTTC.

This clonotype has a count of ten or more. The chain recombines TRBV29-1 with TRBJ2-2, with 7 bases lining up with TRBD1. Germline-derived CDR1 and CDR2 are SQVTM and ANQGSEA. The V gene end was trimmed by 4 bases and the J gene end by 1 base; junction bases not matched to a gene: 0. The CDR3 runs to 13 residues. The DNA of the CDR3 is TGCAGCGTTGGGACAGGGAACACCGGGGAGCTGTTTTTT. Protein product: CSVGTGNTGELFF.

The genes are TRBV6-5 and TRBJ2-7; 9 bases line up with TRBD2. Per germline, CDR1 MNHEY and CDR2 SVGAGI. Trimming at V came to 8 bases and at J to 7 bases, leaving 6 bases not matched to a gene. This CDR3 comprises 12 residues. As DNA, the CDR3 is TGTGCCAGCCGGCGGGAGGGGCAGGAGCAGTACTTC. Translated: CASRREGQEQYF.

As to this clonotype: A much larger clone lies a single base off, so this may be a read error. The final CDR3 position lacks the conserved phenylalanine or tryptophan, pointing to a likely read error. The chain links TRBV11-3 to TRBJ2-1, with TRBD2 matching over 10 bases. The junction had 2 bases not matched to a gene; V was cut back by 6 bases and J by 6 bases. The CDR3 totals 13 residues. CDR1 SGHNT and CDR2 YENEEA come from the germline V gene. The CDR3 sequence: CASRSSGSNEQFS. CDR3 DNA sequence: TGTGCCAGCAGGTCTAGCGGGAGCAATGAGCAGTTCTCC.

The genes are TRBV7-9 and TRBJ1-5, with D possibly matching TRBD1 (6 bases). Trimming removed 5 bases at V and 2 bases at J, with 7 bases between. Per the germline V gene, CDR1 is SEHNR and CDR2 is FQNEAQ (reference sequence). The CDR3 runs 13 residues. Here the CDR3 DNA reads TGTGCCAGCAGCCCAGGGGGCAATCAGCCCCAGCATTTT. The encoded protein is CASSPGGNQPQHF.

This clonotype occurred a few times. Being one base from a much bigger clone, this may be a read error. CDR3 amino acids: CASGPSAGPNEQLF. In DNA, the CDR3 is TGTGCCAGCGGACCCTCGGCAGGGCCCAATGAGCAGCTCTTC. The chain joins TRBV7-8 to TRBJ2-1, with TRBD1 as a possible D gene (5 bases). The CDR3 has 14 residues. Germline V CDR1 and CDR2: SGHVS, FQNEAQ.

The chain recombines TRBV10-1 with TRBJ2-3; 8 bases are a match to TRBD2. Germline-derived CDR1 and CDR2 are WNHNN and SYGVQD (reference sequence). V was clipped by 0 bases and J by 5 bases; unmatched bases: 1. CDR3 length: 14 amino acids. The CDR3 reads CASSESGLVDTQYF. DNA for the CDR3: TGCGCCAGCAGTGAGTCGGGACTAGTAGATACGCAGTATTTT.

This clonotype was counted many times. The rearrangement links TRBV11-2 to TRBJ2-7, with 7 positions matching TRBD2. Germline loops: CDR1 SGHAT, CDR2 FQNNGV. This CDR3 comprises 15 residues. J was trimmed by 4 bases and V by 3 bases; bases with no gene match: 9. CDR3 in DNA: TGTGCCAGCAGCTTCGGCACTAGCGCGCTTTACGAGCAGTACTTC. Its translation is CASSFGTSALYEQYF.

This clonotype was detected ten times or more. DNA of the CDR3: TGTGCCAGCAGTTACAGGGGTGGTGGCTACACCTTC. It is translated as CASSYRGGGYTF. The gene calls are TRBV6-5 and TRBJ1-2, with D perhaps matching TRBD1 (5 bases). Trimming removed 2 bases at V and 7 bases at J, with 8 bases between. From germline, CDR1 is MNHEY and CDR2 SVGAGI. This CDR3 comprises 12 residues.

The CDR3 DNA reads as TGTGCCAGCAGCTTGAGGGGGGGGGGTTCCTACGAGCAGTACTTC. This encodes CASSLRGGGSYEQYF. J is TRBJ2-7 and V is TRBV5-8; possible D gene TRBD2, 7 bases. The germline V and J ends were trimmed by 1 base and 1 base, with 12 bases remaining between them. Germline loops: CDR1 SGHTS, CDR2 YDEGEE. The CDR3 has 15 amino acids.

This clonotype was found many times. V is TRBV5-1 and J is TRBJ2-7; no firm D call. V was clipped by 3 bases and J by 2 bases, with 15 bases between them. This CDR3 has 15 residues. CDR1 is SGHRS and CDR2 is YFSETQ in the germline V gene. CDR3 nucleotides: TGCGCCAGCAGCTCGCCGTTGGGCACAACCTACGAGCAGTACTTC. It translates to CASSSPLGTTYEQYF.

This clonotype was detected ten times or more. CDR3 bases: TGTGCCAGCAGCTTAGGGCTGACGGACTACGAGCAGTACTTC. Protein: CASSLGLTDYEQYF. The chain employs TRBV7-6 and TRBJ2-7; no clear D gene. V was clipped by 1 base and J by 3 bases, with 10 bases between them. CDR1 SGHVS and CDR2 FNYEAQ come from the germline V gene. The CDR3 consists of 14 residues.

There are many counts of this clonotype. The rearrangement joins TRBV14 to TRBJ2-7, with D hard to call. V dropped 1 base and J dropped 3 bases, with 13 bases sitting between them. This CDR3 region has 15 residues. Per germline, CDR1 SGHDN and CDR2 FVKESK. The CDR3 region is CASSQGTRAGYEQYF. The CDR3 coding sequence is TGTGCCAGCAGCCAAGGAACCCGGGCCGGCTACGAGCAGTACTTC.

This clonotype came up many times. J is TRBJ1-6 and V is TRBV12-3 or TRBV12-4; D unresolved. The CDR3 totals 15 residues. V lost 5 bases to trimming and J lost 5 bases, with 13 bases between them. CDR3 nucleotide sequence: TGTGCCAGCAGTAAAACAGTACCAAATAATTCACCCCTCCACTTT. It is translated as CASSKTVPNNSPLHF.